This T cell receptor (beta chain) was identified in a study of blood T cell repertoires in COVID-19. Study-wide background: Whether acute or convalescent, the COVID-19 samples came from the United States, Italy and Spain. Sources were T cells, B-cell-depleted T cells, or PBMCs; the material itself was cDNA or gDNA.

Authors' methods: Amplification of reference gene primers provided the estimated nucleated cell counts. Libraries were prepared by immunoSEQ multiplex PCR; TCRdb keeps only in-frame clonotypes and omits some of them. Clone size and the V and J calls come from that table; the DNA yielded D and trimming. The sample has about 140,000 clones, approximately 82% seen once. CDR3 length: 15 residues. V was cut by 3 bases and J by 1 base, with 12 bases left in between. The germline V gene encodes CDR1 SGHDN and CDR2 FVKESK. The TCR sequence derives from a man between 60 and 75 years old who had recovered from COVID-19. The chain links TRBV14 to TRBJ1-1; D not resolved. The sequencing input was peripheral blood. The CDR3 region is CASSHLLNSNTEAFF. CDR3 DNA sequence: TGTGCCAGCAGCCATCTTCTCAACTCGAACACTGAAGCTTTCTTT. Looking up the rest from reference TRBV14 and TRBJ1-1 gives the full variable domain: EAGVTQFPSHSVIEKGQTVTLRCDPISGHDNLYWYRRVMGKEIKFLLHFVKESKQDESGMPNNRFLAERTGGTYSTLKVQPAELEDSGVYFCASSHLLNSNTEAFFGQGTRLTVV.